This entry features one T cell receptor (beta chain) sequence. Primers used in a second PCR of about 7 to 12 cycles were a sample-barcoded 5' primer and a J-beta primer mix. TCRdb reprocessed the 5' RACE reads via MiXCR and lists one record per CDR3 protein. The table includes around 1,000,000 distinct CDR3 sequences, less than 45% detected once. The data are from a study of blood T cells in healthy people across ages. The V gene's germline CDR1 is SGHDT and CDR2 YYEEEE. The CDR3 is 16 amino acids. The sequenced material came from blood. The clonotype was recovered from a man aged 18 to 30 in good health. V gene TRBV5-6 combines with J gene TRBJ2-1, with D maybe TRBD1 (6 bases). The J call is uncertain, as TRBJ2-7 better fits the DNA end. Written as DNA, the CDR3 is TGTGCCAGCAGCACGGGGCTGGCAGGGGTCTACAATGAGCAGTACTTC. Protein sequence: CASSTGLAGVYNEQYF.